The 27 T cell receptor beta chains reported below all come from one sample, sequenced in a study of blood T cell repertoires in COVID-19. Sequenced by immunoSEQ multiplex PCR; TCRdb stores in-frame clones only, minus some. The sample lists 100,000 to 140,000 clones, approximately 90% occurring once. Material: peripheral blood. These receptors all come from a man between 50 and 59 years old with active or convalescent COVID-19.

This clone was observed a single time. This chain connects TRBV4-3 to TRBJ2-7; 7 bases line up with TRBD1. The trim removed 2 bases at V and 2 bases at J, leaving 6 bases unmatched. The CDR3 is 15 residues long. Germline-derived CDR1 and CDR2 are LGHNA and YSLEER. CDR3 residues: CASSQKPGQPYEQYF. The CDR3 DNA reads TGCGCCAGCAGCCAAAAACCGGGACAGCCCTACGAGCAGTACTTC.

V usage is TRBV23-1 and J usage is TRBJ2-7, with TRBD1 matching 10 bases. TRBV23-1 qualifies as an ORF whose function is uncertain. With V trimmed by 5 bases and J by 5 bases, 9 bases remained unmatched. This CDR3 has 15 amino acids. CDR3: CASSKGQGRGDEQYF. The CDR3 bases are TGCGCCAGCAGTAAGGGACAGGGGCGAGGGGACGAGCAGTACTTC.

This chain connects TRBV25-1 to TRBJ1-1, with 9 positions matching TRBD1. J gave up 4 bases and V 3 bases, and 9 bases lay outside the gene matches. Germline V lookup: CDR1 MGHDK, CDR2 SYGVNS. This CDR3 is 16 amino acids long. This CDR3 is CASSDHRLDRGTEAFF. The CDR3 DNA reads TGTGCCAGCAGTGACCACCGTTTGGACAGGGGCACTGAAGCTTTCTTT. Complete variable domain (other parts from reference TRBV25-1 and TRBJ1-1): EADIYQTPRYLVIGTGKKITLECSQTMGHDKMYWYQQDPGMELHLIHYSYGVNSTEKGDLSSESTVSRIRTEHFPLTLESARPSHTSQYLCASSDHRLDRGTEAFFGQGTRLTVV.

The gene calls are TRBV7-2 and TRBJ2-7; 7 bases match TRBD1. This CDR3 is built from 14 residues. Losses at the gene ends were 3 bases for V and 2 bases for J; bases not matched to a gene: 4. Per the germline V gene, CDR1 is SGHTA and CDR2 is FQGNSA. CDR3 sequence: CASSFNRGAYEQYF. CDR3 bases: TGTGCCAGCAGCTTTAACAGGGGTGCCTACGAGCAGTACTTC.

The chain employs TRBV10-3 and TRBJ2-1, with 10 nucleotides matching TRBD2. CDR1 is ENHRY and CDR2 is SYGVKD in the germline V gene. This CDR3 is built from 18 residues. V was clipped by 4 bases and J by 1 base; unmatched bases: 10. CDR3 sequence (DNA): TGTGCCATCAGTGGGACAGCGGGAGGGGAAGGGTCCTACAATGAGCAGTTCTTC. Its protein is CAISGTAGGEGSYNEQFF.

CDR3 amino acids: CASSERPRTGEAGELFF. The CDR3 coding sequence is TGTGCCAGCAGTGAAAGGCCGCGGACAGGGGAGGCCGGGGAGCTGTTTTTT. The chain couples TRBV6-1 to TRBJ2-2; 9 bases map to TRBD1. Looked up from germline, CDR1 is MNHNS and CDR2 is SASEGT. Unmatched junction bases numbered 10, after V lost 2 bases and J lost 6 bases. This CDR3 region has 17 residues.

The rearrangement joins TRBV28 to TRBJ2-7, with 9 bases lining up with TRBD1. The CDR3 extends over 15 amino acids. V gave up 5 bases and J gave up 5 bases; unmatched junction bases: 10. Per germline, CDR1 MDHEN and CDR2 SYDVKM. CDR3 region: CASSVPGQGSHEQYF. DNA for the CDR3: TGTGCCAGCAGTGTCCCGGGACAGGGATCCCACGAGCAGTACTTC.

This clone was seen just once. The chain recombines TRBV11-2 with TRBJ2-1, with 7 nucleotides matching TRBD2. The CDR3 spans 14 residues. Germline V gene data show CDR1 as SGHAT and CDR2 as FQNNGV. The V gene end was trimmed by 2 bases and the J gene end by 7 bases; junction bases not matched to a gene: 5. The CDR3 nucleotides read TGTGCCAGCAGCTTAAGCGGACTAGGGAATGAGCAGTTCTTC. Amino acid sequence: CASSLSGLGNEQFF.

The rearrangement joins TRBV10-3 to TRBJ1-2, with D possibly matching TRBD1 (5 bases). CDR3 length equals 15 residues. Looked up from germline, CDR1 is ENHRY and CDR2 is SYGVKD. Trimming removed 7 bases from V and 0 bases from J, with 15 bases in between. The DNA for the CDR3 is TGTGCCATCAATTGGGGCACTTTAGCTAACTATGGCTACACCTTC. The encoded protein is CAINWGTLANYGYTF.

This chain joins TRBV10-3 and TRBJ2-7; 8 nucleotides align to TRBD2. The CDR3 consists of 14 residues. The V gene end was trimmed by 3 bases and the J gene end by 5 bases; junction bases not matched to a gene: 6. The V gene's germline CDR1 is ENHRY and CDR2 SYGVKD. The CDR3 DNA reads as TGTGCCATCAGTGAAATAGCGGGAACCCACGAGCAGTACTTC. Translating it yields CAISEIAGTHEQYF.

There are many counts of this clone. CDR3 DNA: TGCGCCAGCAGCCAAGTAGGGGCCAGGCACACAGATACGCAGTATTTT. Protein sequence: CASSQVGARHTDTQYF. The V call is TRBV4-1, the J call TRBJ2-3; possible D gene TRBD1, 5 bases. The CDR3 runs 16 residues. The germline V and J ends were trimmed by 1 base and 2 bases, with 13 bases remaining between them. Germline V CDR1 and CDR2: MGHRA, YSYEKL.

The chain is built from TRBV7-2 and TRBJ2-3, with TRBD1 matching over 7 bases. The CDR3 covers 17 residues. The junction had 11 bases not matched to a gene; V was cut back by 0 bases and J by 5 bases. Germline CDR1 SGHTA, CDR2 FQGNSA. The CDR3 here is CASSLARQGYIRDTQYF. CDR3 coding DNA: TGTGCCAGCAGCTTAGCCCGACAGGGCTATATTAGAGATACGCAGTATTTT.

V usage is TRBV9 and J usage is TRBJ1-6; D is unclear. The CDR3 contains 13 residues. CDR1 is SGDLS, CDR2 YYNGEE, per germline. V dropped 1 base and J dropped 7 bases, with 6 bases sitting between them. The CDR3 bases are TGTGCCAGCAGCGTAAACGCGAATTCACCCCTCCACTTT. Protein: CASSVNANSPLHF. The full variable domain, with the rest looked up from reference TRBV9 and TRBJ1-6, is DSGVTQTPKHLITATGQRVTLRCSPRSGDLSVYWYQQSLDQGLQFLIQYYNGEERAKGNILERFSAQQFPDLHSELNLSSLELGDSALYFCASSVNANSPLHFGNGTRLTVT.

This clone has only a few counts. This rearrangement joins TRBV5-1 to TRBJ1-4; TRBD1 aligns across 8 bases. CDR1 is SGHRS and CDR2 is YFSETQ in the germline V gene. The V and J ends lost 4 bases and 11 bases, in that order; junction bases with no gene match: 16. CDR3 size: 16 residues. This CDR3 is CASSPGTGPKDDKLFF. The CDR3 DNA sequence: TGCGCCAGCAGCCCCGGGACAGGTCCCAAAGACGACAAACTGTTTTTT. Based on the CDR3 plus reference TRBV5-1 and TRBJ1-4, the full variable domain is KAGVTQTPRYLIKTRGQQVTLSCSPISGHRSVSWYQQTPGQGLQFLFEYFSETQRNKGNFPGRFSGRQFSNSRSEMNVSTLELGDSALYLCASSPGTGPKDDKLFFGSGTQLSVL.

This clone has a single count. The rearrangement joins TRBV28 to TRBJ2-7, with 9 nucleotides matching TRBD2. Germline assignment: CDR1 MDHEN and CDR2 SYDVKM. The CDR3 spans 17 residues. The junction had 9 bases not matched to a gene; V was cut back by 3 bases and J by 0 bases. CDR3 DNA sequence: TGTGCCAGCAGTTTCGGGTTGCTAGCGGGAATCTCCTACGAGCAGTACTTC. It codes for CASSFGLLAGISYEQYF. Full variable domain (missing parts from reference TRBV28 and TRBJ2-7): DVKVTQSSRYLVKRTGEKVFLECVQDMDHENMFWYRQDPGLGLRLIYFSYDVKMKEKGDIPEGYSVSREKKERFSLILESASTNQTSMYLCASSFGLLAGISYEQYFGPGTRLTVT.

The chain links TRBV5-4 to TRBJ1-2; TRBD1 might be the D (6 bases). There are 13 residues in the CDR3. V was shortened by 2 bases and J by 8 bases, with 13 bases between the two germline ends. Germline assignment: CDR1 SGHNT and CDR2 YYREEE (reference sequence). This CDR3 reads CASSLQGAEGYTF. CDR3 DNA: TGTGCCAGCAGCTTACAGGGTGCTGAGGGCTACACCTTC.

This clone was counted once. The V and J genes are TRBV28 and TRBJ2-7; 7 bases are a match to TRBD1. CDR3 length: 15 amino acids. Per germline, CDR1 MDHEN and CDR2 SYDVKM. Trimming at V came to 5 bases and at J to 5 bases, leaving 12 bases not matched to a gene. CDR3 coding DNA: TGTGCCAGCAGTCGACCCCCGACAGGGTTCGACGAGCAGTACTTC. It is translated as CASSRPPTGFDEQYF.

The rearrangement joins TRBV2 to TRBJ2-1; D is perhaps TRBD1 (5 bases). V dropped 6 bases and J dropped 6 bases, with 21 bases sitting between them. From germline, CDR1 is SNHLY and CDR2 FYNNEI. The CDR3 is made up of 16 amino acids. CDR3 sequence: CASSLRQFIPSNEQFF. DNA for the CDR3: TGTGCCAGCAGCCTGCGACAGTTCATTCCCAGCAATGAGCAGTTCTTC.

The rearrangement links TRBV28 to TRBJ1-3; the D gene is possibly TRBD1 (5 bases). CDR1 is MDHEN, CDR2 SYDVKM, per germline. The CDR3 runs 15 residues. V lost 5 bases, J lost 0 bases, and 11 bases lay in between. The CDR3 region is CASSPWGDSGNTIYF. The CDR3 DNA is TGTGCCAGCAGTCCTTGGGGGGACTCTGGAAACACCATATATTTT.

The rearrangement joins TRBV27 to TRBJ1-4, with D maybe TRBD1 (6 bases). The CDR3 extends over 14 amino acids. V lost 5 bases and J 11 bases, leaving 18 bases between the germline ends. The germline V gene encodes CDR1 MNHEY and CDR2 SMNVEV (reference sequence). DNA for the CDR3: TGTGCCAGCAGTGAGGGGGGGGGCGGGAGGAAACTGTTTTTT. Its protein product is CASSEGGGGRKLFF.

The CDR3, as DNA: TGTGCCAGCACCCCGGGACAGGGCCTTAACTATGGCTACACCTTC. Protein sequence: CASTPGQGLNYGYTF. The chain carries TRBV6-5 and TRBJ1-2; 9 positions match TRBD1. Trimming cost V 7 bases and J 1 base; bases outside gene matches: 7. The germline CDR1 and CDR2 sequences are MNHEY and SVGAGI. CDR3 length: 15 residues.

The chain recombines TRBV10-3 with TRBJ2-7; D ambiguous. Germline lookup yields CDR1 ENHRY and CDR2 SYGVKD. V shed 0 bases and J shed 0 bases, with 9 bases lying between them. This CDR3 is built from 15 residues. The CDR3 coding sequence is TGTGCCATCAGTGAGTCCCGGGTTTCCTCCTACGAGCAGTACTTC. It specifies CAISESRVSSYEQYF.

The chain couples TRBV13 to TRBJ2-3; a possible D gene is TRBD2 (5 bases). CDR3 length: 13 residues. V gave up 3 bases and J gave up 5 bases, with 9 bases separating them. Germline values: CDR1 PRHDT, CDR2 FYEKMQ (reference sequence). CDR3 DNA sequence: TGTGCCAGCAGCTTCGTCGGGGTAGATACGCAGTATTTT. The encoded protein is CASSFVGVDTQYF.

DNA of the CDR3: TGTGCCAGCAGCTTGGCGGGAGGGACGTACAATGAGCAGTTCTTC. Protein: CASSLAGGTYNEQFF. The gene calls are TRBV11-2 and TRBJ2-1; 9 bases agree with TRBD2. Germline assignment: CDR1 SGHAT and CDR2 FQNNGV. This CDR3 has 15 residues. Germline trimming cut 3 bases from V and 4 bases from J; bases unmatched to any gene: 4.

The V and J genes are TRBV19 and TRBJ2-7; D may be TRBD2 (5 bases). This CDR3 has 14 amino acids. Germline CDR1 and CDR2: LNHDA and SQIVND (reference sequence). Trimming cost V 5 bases and J 3 bases, with 14 bases left between them. The CDR3 loop reads CASSPENRGYEQYF. The CDR3 DNA reads as TGTGCCAGTAGTCCAGAGAACCGGGGCTACGAGCAGTACTTC.

This chain joins TRBV20-1 and TRBJ2-1; unclear D gene. Per germline, CDR1 DFQATT and CDR2 SNEGSKA (reference sequence). CDR3 length equals 13 residues. The V end lost 3 bases, the J end lost 3 bases, and 9 bases lay between the germline ends. Here the CDR3 reads CSASLASYNEQFF. The CDR3 DNA is TGCAGTGCTAGTCTCGCTAGCTACAATGAGCAGTTCTTC.

The chain carries TRBV5-1 and TRBJ2-7; 9 bases fit TRBD1. The J segment lost 6 bases and the V segment lost 3 bases, leaving 7 bases of the junction unmatched. This CDR3 has 14 residues. From germline, CDR1 is SGHRS and CDR2 YFSETQ. CDR3 amino acids: CASSSGQGIAEQYF. The CDR3 DNA sequence: TGCGCCAGCAGCTCCGGACAGGGGATTGCCGAGCAGTACTTC.